This T cell receptor (beta chain) was identified during a study of graft-versus-host responses after intestinal transplantation. Study-level points and caveats: The recipient marrow held GvH clones, and some of them showed up first in ileum or blood.

Concerning this clone: Its matching antigen is unknown.

The method was immunoSEQ multiplex PCR; TCRdb's version includes in-frame clones alone and lacks a portion of them. The data show about 85,000 clones, more than 85% seen once. Germline values: CDR1 SNHLY, CDR2 FYNNEI. Trimming took 3 bases from V and 4 from J; bases not matched to a gene: 9. The CDR3 has 16 residues. The chain combines TRBV2 with TRBJ1-3; 7 bases map to TRBD1. The TCR originated in a human donor who was the organ donor for an intestinal transplant. Sequencing was performed on unstimulated CD8+ T cells sorted from spleen or lymph node cells, taken before transplant. CDR3 loop: CASSDLTGYSGNTIYF. For the CDR3, the DNA is TGTGCCAGCAGTGACCTGACAGGGTACTCGGGAAACACCATATATTTT.